This T cell receptor beta chain was profiled in a study of T cell responses to AZD1222 COVID-19 vaccine (dated by TCRdb to the early 2020s). General notes on the study: TCR sequencing was performed for approximately 240 trial participants, of whom about 200 were given two doses of AZD1222 and 26 were given two doses of MenACWY control vaccine. Trial participants were enrolled by age into 18-55, 56-69 and 70-plus year subgroups, with roughly 150, 30 and 60 TCR-sequenced participants respectively. What the authors observed across the whole study: Because no day 14 peak-response samples were available, the repertoires could be characterized only after the peak T cell response. After two AZD1222 doses, both the breadth and the depth of spike-specific TCRs were significantly higher than at day 0 and than in MenACWY recipients. Only a handful of AZD1222 recipients were SARS-CoV-2 seropositive at baseline, limiting conclusions about previously exposed vaccinees. CD4 TCRs associated with the vaccine covered the entire spike protein, and the dominant responses were in regions 160-218 and 743-854. The 56-69-year group was small, and its depth increase did not reach significance, likely because of low power. Participants were mostly white British and included more females than males, and it was suggested by the authors that clonal diversity may have been underestimated. Reportedly, almost half of the unique spike-specific TCRs recognized epitopes lying outside the regions that are mutated in the B.1.351 and B.1.1.7 variants.

CDR1 and CDR2, per the germline V gene, are SGHDN and FVKESK. Measured from the cysteine to the phenylalanine, the CDR3 is 13 residues long. The kept DNA is CDR3 alone, 39 bases in frame from the first base. Trimming costs V 0 bases and J 0 bases, and their ends lie 2 bases apart. The time point tag for this specimen amounts to: about 28 days (+/-7) after the second vaccine dose. AZD1222 recipients whose second dose came at about 4 weeks and those whose second dose came at about 12 weeks were combined into one group, since spike-specific TCR depth and breadth did not differ between the two schedules. Vaccinee samples were obtained from the UK trials COV001 and COV002, which included a single-blind randomized controlled phase 2/3 trial of AZD1222 (ChAdOx1 nCoV-19) in healthy adults. Trial participant PBMC samples were collected at day 0 and day 28 after the second dose for TCRbeta chain sequencing.

The CDR3 regions of human TCRbeta chains were subjected to immunosequencing. The authors' pipeline ran thus. TCRs in the repertoires were matched against a reference library of SARS-CoV-2-specific TCRs that had been generated with the MIRA antigen-specificity platform. Breadth was defined as the fraction of unique TCRs that were SARS-CoV-2-associated. Depth was defined as the fraction of total T cells that were SARS-CoV-2-associated. Using the MIRA data, each spike-specific TCR was assigned both to the spike region to which the TCR was reactive and to a CD4 or CD8 class. Log10-transformed breadth and depth values were compared by one-way ANOVA with Sidak's multiple comparisons tests. TCRdb obtained this table from immuneACCESS and retained in-frame rearrangements with V and J assigned. These tables miss some clones; where compared with another copy, unresolved V genes account for less than half of the shortfall, and the remainder is unexplained. V and J calls and clone size are as listed in that table; D and trimming were resolved from the DNA. The sample includes roughly 93,000 clones, with approximately 90% observed a single time. Roughly 5.2% of the sample is in the top ten clones.

In regard to this clone: What antigen it recognizes has not been identified. Base-call qualities are not available, and no considerably larger clone is one nucleotide away.

The V and J genes are TRBV14 and TRBJ1-1, with the identity of the D gene unclear. This sequence was found in an adult who received the AZD1222 COVID-19 vaccine. The source material was peripheral blood, sampled 28 days after the second AZD1222 dose. The DNA sequence is TGTGCCAGCAGCCAAGAATTGAACACTGAAGCTTTCTTT. Its protein is CASSQELNTEAFF. Outside the CDR3, residues come from the reference TRBV14 and TRBJ1-1 proteins, so the full variable domain is: EAGVTQFPSHSVIEKGQTVTLRCDPISGHDNLYWYRRVMGKEIKFLLHFVKESKQDESGMPNNRFLAERTGGTYSTLKVQPAELEDSGVYFCASSQELNTEAFFGQGTRLTVV.